The clone carrying this T cell receptor (beta chain) was detected only a few times. Whenever a sample was processed, at least 6.5 million PBMCs were isolated. The sample originates from a study of blood T cells in healthy people across ages. A second PCR, run for roughly 7 to 12 cycles, used a sample-barcoded 5' primer plus a J-beta primer mix. A single record per CDR3 protein comes from TCRdb applying MiXCR to the 5' RACE reads. The table records hundreds of thousands of distinct CDR3 sequences, under 45% of them present only once. The specimen was blood. The receptor's source is a man aged 55 to 70 in good health.

CDR3 in DNA: TGCAGTGCTAGAGATGAGGGGGGTCCAGATACGCAGTATTTT. As protein: CSARDEGGPDTQYF. This chain connects TRBV20-1 to TRBJ2-3; D possibly matches TRBD1 or TRBD2 (6 bases each). This CDR3 is 14 amino acids long. Germline loops: CDR1 DFQATT, CDR2 SNEGSKA (reference sequence). Trimming left V 0 bases short and J 4 bases short, with 11 bases between.